This passage covers 20 T cell receptor beta chains from one sample sequenced in a study of T cell responses to AZD1222 COVID-19 vaccine. Profiled with immunoSEQ multiplex PCR; TCRdb holds only in-frame clones, not every one. The sample carries about 68,000 clones, roughly 89% recorded once. The input for sequencing was peripheral blood, taken on day 0 of AZD1222 vaccination. The origin of the receptors is an adult in good health.

The V gene is TRBV6-5, the J gene TRBJ1-5; D is possibly TRBD1 (5 bases). The CDR3 totals 15 residues. V lost 5 bases, J lost 3 bases, and 14 bases lay in between. CDR1 MNHEY and CDR2 SVGAGI come from the germline V gene. The CDR3 DNA reads as TGTGCCAGCAGTCCGACCCGGACAAACAATCAGCCCCAGCATTTT. Residues: CASSPTRTNNQPQHF.

V usage is TRBV5-8 and J usage is TRBJ1-1, with TRBD1 matching over 12 bases. CDR3 length: 18 residues. Per germline, CDR1 SGHTS and CDR2 YDEGEE. V trimming: 2 bases; J trimming: 0 bases; junction bases outside the gene matches: 8. CDR3 residues: CASSFTTGTGGMNTEAFF. In nucleotides, the CDR3 is TGTGCCAGCAGCTTTACCACCGGGACAGGGGGCATGAACACTGAAGCTTTCTTT.

This sequence joins TRBV9 and TRBJ2-7; 8 nucleotides line up with TRBD1. Germline lookup yields CDR1 SGDLS and CDR2 YYNGEE. Trimming cost V 3 bases and J 4 bases; bases outside gene matches: 6. The CDR3 totals 14 residues. CDR3 loop: CASSGGGQGYEQYF. In DNA form, the CDR3 reads TGTGCCAGCAGCGGGGGAGGACAGGGTTACGAGCAGTACTTC.

The chain has TRBV6-6 and TRBJ2-2; D gene unclear. This CDR3 has 13 residues. Trimming took off 6 bases at V and 1 base at J, with 6 bases between the two ends. Germline-derived CDR1 and CDR2 are MNHNY and SVGAGI (reference sequence). The CDR3, as DNA: TGTGCCAGCAGGAACGGGAACACCGGGGAGCTGTTTTTT. Its protein product is CASRNGNTGELFF.

This sequence joins TRBV28 and TRBJ1-2; no clear D gene. The CDR3 has 14 amino acids. Germline CDR1 MDHEN, CDR2 SYDVKM. V shed 2 bases and J shed 1 base, with 8 bases lying between them. The chain's CDR3 is CASSLAGINYGYTF. As DNA, the CDR3 is TGTGCCAGCAGTTTAGCGGGAATTAACTATGGCTACACCTTC.

The V and J genes are TRBV5-1 and TRBJ1-2; D call uncertain. CDR1 and CDR2 (germline): SGHRS, YFSETQ. Between the trimmed V and J ends, which lost 4 bases and 4 bases, there was a span of 14 bases. The length of the CDR3 is 14 residues. The CDR3, as DNA: TGCGCCAGCAGCCCCAAAGACACATTCTATGGCTACACCTTC. Amino acids: CASSPKDTFYGYTF.

The chain links TRBV6-5 to TRBJ2-5; 11 bases match TRBD1. Trimming took 4 bases from V and 5 from J; bases not matched to a gene: 9. CDR3 length: 16 amino acids. Germline loops: CDR1 MNHEY, CDR2 SVGAGI. Here the CDR3 reads CASSFSRTGGLETQYF. The CDR3 DNA follows: TGTGCCAGCAGTTTCTCTAGGACAGGGGGCTTGGAGACCCAGTACTTC.

The chain joins TRBV7-8 to TRBJ2-7, with TRBD1 identical over 10 bases. Germline-derived CDR1 and CDR2 are SGHVS and FQNEAQ. Trimming removed 1 base from V and 5 bases from J; junction bases left unmatched: 8. CDR3 size: 16 residues. The CDR3 nucleotides read TGTGCCAGCAGCTTAGTGTCGGGACAGGGGTCCCACGAGCAGTACTTC. It specifies CASSLVSGQGSHEQYF.

This clone was seen only a few times. This CDR3 is CAFPSGLNGYTF. CDR3 DNA sequence: TGTGCCTTCCCGAGTGGCCTTAATGGCTACACCTTC. V gene TRBV30 combines with J gene TRBJ1-2; no reliable D call. Germline lookup yields CDR1 GTSNPN and CDR2 SVGIG (reference sequence). The CDR3 has 12 residues. Between the trimmed V and J ends, which lost 7 bases and 6 bases, there was a span of 15 bases.

The gene calls are TRBV24-1 and TRBJ2-1; D possibly corresponds to TRBD1 (6 bases). The germline gives CDR1 KGHDR, CDR2 SFDVKD. This CDR3 spans 17 amino acids. V was clipped by 3 bases and J by 3 bases, with 17 bases between them. The CDR3 is CATSDPSGVSGYNEQFF. The CDR3 DNA sequence: TGTGCCACCAGTGATCCCTCAGGGGTTTCAGGCTACAATGAGCAGTTCTTC.

The chain is built from TRBV30 and TRBJ2-1; 7 nucleotides match TRBD2. V trimming: 1 base; J trimming: 4 bases; junction bases outside the gene matches: 7. CDR3 length equals 15 residues. The V gene's germline CDR1 is GTSNPN and CDR2 SVGIG (reference sequence). Here the CDR3 DNA reads TGTGCCTGGAGTGGAACTAGCGCGGAGTACAATGAGCAGTTCTTC. It is translated as CAWSGTSAEYNEQFF.

CDR3 sequence: CATSSPPDKGYYEQYF. In DNA form, the CDR3 reads TGTGCCACCAGCAGTCCCCCAGACAAGGGATACTACGAGCAGTACTTC. The chain carries TRBV15 and TRBJ2-7; D remains unclear. CDR3 length equals 16 residues. Deletions cut 3 bases from V and 3 bases from J, with 18 bases between. CDR1 is LNHNV, CDR2 YYDKDF, per germline (reference sequence). The whole variable domain, remainder taken from reference TRBV15 and TRBJ2-7, is DAMVIQNPRYQVTQFGKPVTLSCSQTLNHNVMYWYQQKSSQAPKLLFHYYDKDFNNEADTPDNFQSRRPNTSFCFLDIRSPGLGDTAMYLCATSSPPDKGYYEQYFGPGTRLTVT.

This clone was observed once. V usage is TRBV28 and J usage is TRBJ2-1; D remains unclear. The CDR3 totals 14 residues. Trimming left V 6 bases short and J 9 bases short, with 18 bases between. Germline V lookup: CDR1 MDHEN, CDR2 SYDVKM. The chain's CDR3 is CASSQALVLGEQFF. The CDR3 DNA reads TGTGCCAGCAGCCAAGCATTAGTTCTAGGTGAGCAGTTCTTC.

The genes are TRBV28 and TRBJ1-3, with 7 nucleotides matching TRBD1. This CDR3 is 17 amino acids long. Trimming removed 5 bases from V and 2 bases from J; junction bases left unmatched: 12. Per the germline V gene, CDR1 is MDHEN and CDR2 is SYDVKM. The CDR3 sequence: CASSNQIQGWAGNTIYF. The CDR3 DNA sequence: TGTGCCAGCAGTAACCAAATACAGGGGTGGGCTGGAAACACCATATATTTT.

Only a few counts were recorded for this clone. The rearrangement joins TRBV9 to TRBJ2-1; a possible D gene is TRBD2 (6 bases). The CDR3 is 16 amino acids. CDR1 is SGDLS and CDR2 is YYNGEE in the germline V gene. V lost 3 bases, J lost 4 bases, and 17 bases lay in between. CDR3 bases: TGTGCCAGCAGCGCCTCAGGACGCGGGGCTTACAATGAGCAGTTCTTC. It encodes CASSASGRGAYNEQFF.

This chain links TRBV5-4 with TRBJ1-2, with 9 bases matching TRBD1. V lost 3 bases to trimming and J lost 2 bases; unmatched junction nucleotides: 5. This CDR3 contains 15 residues. CDR1 is SGHNT, CDR2 YYREEE, per germline (reference sequence). CDR3 in amino acids: CASSSRTGANYGYTF. The CDR3 DNA follows: TGTGCCAGCAGCTCTCGGACAGGGGCGAACTATGGCTACACCTTC. The full variable domain, completed using reference TRBV5-4 and TRBJ1-2, is ETGVTQSPTHLIKTRGQQVTLRCSSQSGHNTVSWYQQALGQGPQFIFQYYREEENGRGNFPPRFSGLQFPNYSSELNVNALELDDSALYLCASSSRTGANYGYTFGSGTRLTVV.

The rearrangement links TRBV5-1 to TRBJ2-1; 8 bases line up with TRBD2. Germline V CDR1 and CDR2: SGHRS, YFSETQ. V shed 1 base and J 1 base; nucleotides not matched to a gene: 4. The CDR3 covers 16 residues. This chain's CDR3 is CASSLIAGGSYNEQFF. The CDR3 DNA reads TGCGCCAGCAGCTTGATTGCGGGAGGTTCCTACAATGAGCAGTTCTTC.

The genes are TRBV10-3 and TRBJ1-4; D uncertain. Germline CDR1 reads ENHRY; CDR2 reads SYGVKD. The V end lost 10 bases, the J end lost 7 bases, and 16 bases lay between the germline ends. The CDR3 is made up of 13 amino acids. This chain's CDR3 is CASGRGVGEKLFF. CDR3 coding DNA: TGTGCCAGCGGTCGGGGTGTCGGTGAAAAACTGTTTTTT.

The sample holds a few counts of this clone. This chain joins TRBV2 and TRBJ2-5; 11 positions match TRBD2. The V and J ends lost 7 bases and 5 bases, in that order; junction bases with no gene match: 12. The CDR3 is 16 residues long. CDR1 and CDR2 (germline): SNHLY, FYNNEI. CDR3 loop: CASTSLTSGARETQYF. In nucleotides, the CDR3 is TGTGCCAGCACCTCCCTGACTAGCGGGGCCCGGGAGACCCAGTACTTC.

This sequence joins TRBV2 and TRBJ1-2, with D uncertain. CDR3 size: 11 residues. CDR1 is SNHLY, CDR2 FYNNEI, per germline. Trimming removed 8 bases from V and 5 bases from J, with 9 bases in between. The CDR3: CASAEVYGYTF. The DNA of the CDR3 is TGTGCCAGCGCTGAAGTTTATGGCTACACCTTC.